This TCR beta chain was captured in a study of T cell repertoires in cytomegalovirus infection. Study background: Through public TCR beta signatures, both CMV infection and matching HLA type were indicated.

TCRdb reprocessed the reads with MiXCR, giving one entry per CDR3 protein. The sample has some 320,000 distinct CDR3 sequences, 25% to 30% seen once; the top ten hold roughly 20%. About this clonotype: Its specificity is not known.

The CDR3 has 16 amino acids. The V and J ends lost 5 bases and 1 base, in that order; junction bases with no gene match: 8. Germline V lookup: CDR1 LNHDA, CDR2 SQIVND (reference sequence). The specimen comprised cultured PBMCs, sampled from culture after CMV antigen stimulation. The V and J genes are TRBV19 and TRBJ2-5, with 9 nucleotides matching TRBD1. This TCR came from a human donor in good health (CMV status not recorded). Some clones in this sample may be carry-over from other donors' samples. The CDR3 DNA follows: TGTGCCAGTAGTCCCTGGACAGGGGCGATCCAAGAGACCCAGTACTTC. Translation: CASSPWTGAIQETQYF.